What follows are 32 T cell receptor beta chains derived from one specimen sequenced in a study of OX40 agonist ivuxolimab in advanced cancers. TCRdb's copy holds only in-frame clones and misses some; the assay was immunoSEQ multiplex PCR. The sample yields tens of thousands of clones, about nine tenths seen once. Sequenced material: CD4+ or CD8+ T cells sorted from blood, taken in a trial of the OX40 agonist ivuxolimab. The receptors were gathered from an adult with an advanced solid tumor such as melanoma, head and neck, liver or kidney cancer.

This clone was detected a few times. The chain combines TRBV7-6 with TRBJ2-7, with D tentatively TRBD2 (5 bases). This CDR3 has 12 amino acids. Trimming took 4 bases from V and 7 from J, leaving 11 bases between them. Germline loops: CDR1 SGHVS, CDR2 FNYEAQ. The CDR3 here is CASSSDYREQYF. The CDR3 DNA reads as TGTGCCAGCAGCTCCGACTACCGTGAGCAGTACTTC.

This clone was counted between two and nine times. The V gene is TRBV6-1, the J gene TRBJ2-7; 7 positions match TRBD1. Germline V gene lookup returns CDR1 MNHNS and CDR2 SASEGT. This CDR3 is 15 amino acids long. Losses at the gene ends were 5 bases for V and 4 bases for J; bases not matched to a gene: 11. The CDR3 protein is CASSTGRDSRYEQYF. CDR3 nucleotides: TGTGCCAGCAGTACCGGCCGGGACAGCCGTTACGAGCAGTACTTC.

V usage is TRBV6-1 and J usage is TRBJ2-7; a weak D match, TRBD2 (6 bases). CDR1 is MNHNS, CDR2 SASEGT, per germline. Trimming removed 4 bases from V and 7 bases from J, with 17 bases in between. CDR3 length: 14 residues. As DNA, the CDR3 is TGTGCCAGCAGTGTGCGGGATCAAGGAGGGGAGCAGTACTTC. Translating gives CASSVRDQGGEQYF.

The chain couples TRBV7-6 to TRBJ1-2, with D perhaps matching TRBD1 (6 bases). The CDR3 has 15 amino acids. V was trimmed by 5 bases and J by 4 bases, leaving 17 bases between them. Germline V gene sequence: CDR1 SGHVS, CDR2 FNYEAQ. The CDR3 spells CASSPETGSGYGYTF. CDR3 DNA: TGTGCCAGCAGCCCGGAAACAGGGTCTGGCTATGGCTACACCTTC.

The V and J genes are TRBV7-6 and TRBJ2-7; D is perhaps TRBD2 (5 bases). Germline CDR1 reads SGHVS; CDR2 reads FNYEAQ. V shed 5 bases and J shed 3 bases, with 14 bases lying between them. The CDR3 consists of 14 residues. As DNA, the CDR3 is TGTGCCAGCAGCCCTTCGAGGGCCAGCTACGAGCAGTACTTC. This codes for CASSPSRASYEQYF.

This clone was seen just once. Here the CDR3 DNA reads TGTGCCAGCAGCCCCGAAGGGGGAGGGGCCTACAATGAGCAGTTCTTC. It is translated as CASSPEGGGAYNEQFF. The V and J genes are TRBV7-9 and TRBJ2-1, with TRBD2 as a possible D gene (7 bases). The V end was cut by 5 bases, the J end by 2 bases, with 16 bases between. The CDR3 totals 16 residues. Looked up from germline, CDR1 is SEHNR and CDR2 is FQNEAQ (reference sequence).

This chain connects TRBV10-3 to TRBJ2-5; no definite D call. V was cut by 2 bases and J by 5 bases, with 12 bases left in between. Germline loops: CDR1 ENHRY, CDR2 SYGVKD. CDR3 size: 14 residues. The chain's CDR3 is CAISERTDSETQYF. The CDR3 DNA reads as TGTGCCATCAGTGAGCGGACCGACTCCGAGACCCAGTACTTC.

This chain links TRBV29-1 with TRBJ1-5; D not certain. V lost 5 bases and J 2 bases, leaving 13 bases between the germline ends. The CDR3 runs to 14 residues. The V gene's germline CDR1 is SQVTM and CDR2 ANQGSEA. CDR3 in DNA: TGCAGCGTTTTAACGGATTCGGGCAATCAGCCCCAGCATTTT. As protein: CSVLTDSGNQPQHF.

V gene TRBV5-6 combines with J gene TRBJ2-7, with D perhaps given as TRBD1 or TRBD2 (5 bases each). This CDR3 is built from 15 residues. Per germline, CDR1 SGHDT and CDR2 YYEEEE. The V gene lost 1 base and the J gene lost 5 bases, with 16 bases spanning the gap. The DNA for the CDR3 is TGTGCCAGCAGCTTGTTGGGGGTAACAGGTAACGAGCAGTACTTC. Residues: CASSLLGVTGNEQYF.

The chain uses TRBV9 and TRBJ2-5; D gene unclear. Per the germline V gene, CDR1 is SGDLS and CDR2 is YYNGEE. The CDR3 has 14 amino acids. V lost 0 bases, J lost 5 bases, and 11 bases lay in between. CDR3 DNA sequence: TGTGCCAGCAGCGTAGCTGGTAGCAGGGAGACCCAGTACTTC. Its protein is CASSVAGSRETQYF.

The chain has TRBV28 and TRBJ2-7; 8 nucleotides align to TRBD1. Germline V gene sequence: CDR1 MDHEN, CDR2 SYDVKM. The CDR3 length is 15 residues. V lost 4 bases to trimming and J lost 1 base; unmatched junction nucleotides: 6. This CDR3 is CASSSPGGGSYEQYF. The CDR3 nucleotides read TGTGCCAGCAGTTCCCCAGGGGGCGGGTCCTACGAGCAGTACTTC.

The rearrangement uses TRBV9 and TRBJ2-1; tentative D call: TRBD1 (5 bases). Germline V lookup: CDR1 SGDLS, CDR2 YYNGEE. CDR3 length equals 15 residues. Trimming removed 3 bases from V and 6 bases from J, with 16 bases in between. The CDR3 region has the DNA TGTGCCAGCAGCGCCGCTGGGGCCTTAAGCAATGAGCAGTTCTTC. Its protein is CASSAAGALSNEQFF.

The chain carries TRBV6-6 and TRBJ1-3, with D possibly matching TRBD1 (5 bases). CDR1 is MNHNY, CDR2 SVGAGI, per germline (reference sequence). CDR3 length: 13 amino acids. V lost 6 bases and J lost 4, with 10 bases in between. The CDR3 DNA reads as TGTGCCAGCAGGGGGACCGCCGGAAACACCATATATTTT. This encodes CASRGTAGNTIYF.

The chain employs TRBV5-8 and TRBJ1-5; no clear D. V lost 2 bases and J lost 2, with 11 bases in between. Germline loops: CDR1 SGHTS, CDR2 YDEGEE. This CDR3 has 15 residues. The CDR3 region is CASSLRWGRNQPQHF. In DNA, the CDR3 is TGTGCCAGCAGCTTAAGATGGGGTCGCAATCAGCCCCAGCATTTT. The complete variable domain, with remaining parts taken from reference TRBV5-8 and TRBJ1-5, reads EAGVTQSPTHLIKTRGQQATLRCSPISGHTSVYWYQQALGLGLQFLLWYDEGEERNRGNFPPRFSGRQFPNYSSELNVNALELEDSALYLCASSLRWGRNQPQHFGDGTRLSIL.

The genes are TRBV21-1 and TRBJ2-3. TRBV21-1 is shown as a pseudogene. The CDR3 sequence is 12 residues long. This CDR3 reads CASSKGWGAQYF. CDR3 DNA sequence: TGTGCCAGCAGCAAAGGTTGGGGTGCGCAGTATTTT.

The gene calls are TRBV6-5 and TRBJ1-1; possibly TRBD1 for D (6 bases). Trimming left V 0 bases short and J 1 base short, with 9 bases between. CDR1 is MNHEY and CDR2 is SVGAGI in the germline V gene. The CDR3 sequence is 15 residues long. CDR3 nucleotides: TGTGCCAGCAGTTACTCGGACAGCGGGAACACTGAAGCTTTCTTT. Its protein product is CASSYSDSGNTEAFF.

This clone was seen just once. The chain has TRBV5-5 and TRBJ2-7; TRBD2 is a possible D gene (5 bases). The CDR3 has 13 amino acids. The ends were cut back, 5 bases at V and 2 bases at J, with 11 bases in the middle. Per the germline V gene, CDR1 is SGHKS and CDR2 is YYEKEE (reference sequence). This CDR3 reads CASSSDGTYEQYF. CDR3 nucleotide sequence: TGTGCCAGCAGTTCTGACGGGACCTACGAGCAGTACTTC.

The chain recombines TRBV5-1 with TRBJ2-7, with 10 bases identical to TRBD2. V lost 0 bases and J lost 6; bases outside the gene matches: 3. The CDR3 sequence is 14 residues long. Germline loops: CDR1 SGHRS, CDR2 YFSETQ. CDR3 in DNA: TGCGCCAGCAGCTTGGGCAGCGGGAGGGGCGAGCAGTACTTC. Translation: CASSLGSGRGEQYF.

The sample holds a few counts of this clone. The chain uses TRBV7-6 and TRBJ2-7, with 7 bases aligning to TRBD1. This CDR3 region has 14 residues. The junction had 2 bases not matched to a gene; V was cut back by 1 base and J by 2 bases. The V gene's germline CDR1 is SGHVS and CDR2 FNYEAQ. This chain's CDR3 is CASSLVTGAYEQYF. The CDR3 DNA follows: TGTGCCAGCAGCTTAGTAACAGGGGCCTACGAGCAGTACTTC.

The chain couples TRBV5-1 to TRBJ2-4; 11 bases match TRBD1. V was pared by 4 bases and J by 9 bases, with 6 bases of the junction left unmatched. The CDR3 is 14 residues long. Germline CDR1 reads SGHRS; CDR2 reads YFSETQ. The CDR3 spells CASSPGTGGGIQYF. CDR3 sequence (DNA): TGCGCCAGCAGCCCTGGGACAGGGGGTGGCATTCAGTACTTC. The entire variable domain, with the rest obtained from reference TRBV5-1 and TRBJ2-4, is as follows: KAGVTQTPRYLIKTRGQQVTLSCSPISGHRSVSWYQQTPGQGLQFLFEYFSETQRNKGNFPGRFSGRQFSNSRSEMNVSTLELGDSALYLCASSPGTGGGIQYFGAGTRLSVL.

The chain couples TRBV5-1 to TRBJ2-1, with 7 bases matching TRBD1. J was trimmed by 6 bases and V by 0 bases; bases with no gene match: 0. The CDR3 has 13 residues. Germline V CDR1 and CDR2: SGHRS, YFSETQ. CDR3 region: CASSLGDSNEQFF. CDR3 in DNA: TGCGCCAGCAGCTTGGGGGACAGCAATGAGCAGTTCTTC. Full variable domain (missing parts from reference TRBV5-1 and TRBJ2-1): KAGVTQTPRYLIKTRGQQVTLSCSPISGHRSVSWYQQTPGQGLQFLFEYFSETQRNKGNFPGRFSGRQFSNSRSEMNVSTLELGDSALYLCASSLGDSNEQFFGPGTRLTVL.

This clone appeared a few times. CDR3 nucleotides: TGTGCCAGCAGCTTAGCGGAAGCGGGAGGGCCTACAGATACGCAGTATTTT. It specifies CASSLAEAGGPTDTQYF. The rearrangement joins TRBV7-2 to TRBJ2-3, with TRBD2 identical over 10 bases. V gave up 0 bases and J gave up 3 bases; unmatched junction bases: 6. This CDR3 has 17 amino acids. Germline CDR1 SGHTA, CDR2 FQGNSA.

The chain combines TRBV28 with TRBJ1-2, with no clear D. Trimming pared 3 bases from V and 7 bases from J, leaving 12 bases between. The CDR3 is made up of 13 amino acids. Germline V gene lookup returns CDR1 MDHEN and CDR2 SYDVKM. The CDR3 nucleotides read TGTGCCAGCAGTTTGATTGCCTCCCGTGGCTACACCTTC. It is translated as CASSLIASRGYTF.

This chain links TRBV5-1 with TRBJ1-4; TRBD1 aligns across 8 bases. CDR3 size: 15 residues. The V gene end was trimmed by 0 bases and the J gene end by 7 bases; junction bases not matched to a gene: 5. Per the germline V gene, CDR1 is SGHRS and CDR2 is YFSETQ. The CDR3 DNA reads as TGCGCCAGCAGCTTGGCCGGACAGGGCGGTGAAAAACTGTTTTTT. Residues: CASSLAGQGGEKLFF. Filled out from reference TRBV5-1 and TRBJ1-4, the complete variable domain reads KAGVTQTPRYLIKTRGQQVTLSCSPISGHRSVSWYQQTPGQGLQFLFEYFSETQRNKGNFPGRFSGRQFSNSRSEMNVSTLELGDSALYLCASSLAGQGGEKLFFGSGTQLSVL.

This clone occurred once. The CDR3 sequence is CASSEGWVTGELFF. The CDR3 nucleotides read TGTGCCAGCAGCGAGGGGTGGGTCACCGGGGAGCTGTTTTTT. The chain recombines TRBV11-3 with TRBJ2-2, with D possibly called TRBD1 or TRBD2 (5 bases each). With 5 bases removed from V and 4 bases from J, the gap between germline ends came to 11 bases. Germline values: CDR1 SGHNT, CDR2 YENEEA. The CDR3 spans 14 residues.

This clone has a handful of counts. This chain uses TRBV5-1 with TRBJ1-1; 7 bases agree with TRBD1. The CDR3 covers 17 residues. From germline, CDR1 is SGHRS and CDR2 YFSETQ. After removal of 0 bases from V and 1 base from J, the junction contained 9 bases not matched to a gene. This CDR3 reads CASSLGAGGRGNTEAFF. DNA of the CDR3: TGCGCCAGCAGCTTGGGGGCAGGGGGAAGAGGGAACACTGAAGCTTTCTTT.

The CDR3 coding sequence is TGTGCCAGCGGACCTAGCGGGAGTACAGATACGCAGTATTTT. Amino acid sequence: CASGPSGSTDTQYF. The chain employs TRBV6-1 and TRBJ2-3; 10 positions match TRBD2. The junction had 5 bases not matched to a gene; V was cut back by 8 bases and J by 3 bases. The germline gives CDR1 MNHNS, CDR2 SASEGT. This CDR3 is 14 amino acids long.

The gene calls are TRBV7-6 and TRBJ2-1; TRBD2 aligns across 7 bases. Germline CDR1 is SGHVS and CDR2 is FNYEAQ. The V gene end was trimmed by 4 bases and the J gene end by 1 base; junction bases not matched to a gene: 10. This CDR3 spans 17 amino acids. The CDR3 DNA sequence: TGTGCCAGCAGCTCCAGGAGCGGGATAGGGTCCTACAATGAGCAGTTCTTC. This translates into CASSSRSGIGSYNEQFF.

The chain employs TRBV7-9 and TRBJ2-1; maybe TRBD2 (7 bases). The CDR3 runs to 15 residues. The V gene's germline CDR1 is SEHNR and CDR2 FQNEAQ (reference sequence). Trimming pared 7 bases from V and 8 bases from J, leaving 21 bases between. The CDR3 here is CASTSGGQINHEQFF. CDR3 DNA: TGTGCCAGCACATCGGGGGGACAAATAAACCATGAGCAGTTCTTC.

The V call is TRBV10-1, the J call TRBJ2-1; TRBD1 agrees at 8 bases. V trimming: 2 bases; J trimming: 5 bases; junction bases outside the gene matches: 8. Germline V CDR1 and CDR2: WNHNN, SYGVQD (reference sequence). The CDR3 is 16 residues long. CDR3 nucleotide sequence: TGCGCCAGCAGTGAGGGCACAGGGGGTCGAAACAATGAGCAGTTCTTC. Its protein is CASSEGTGGRNNEQFF.

This clone appeared once. The J gene is TRBJ2-2, the V gene TRBV10-3; 9 nucleotides align to TRBD2. Germline values: CDR1 ENHRY, CDR2 SYGVKD. The junction had 5 bases not matched to a gene; V was cut back by 11 bases and J by 7 bases. There are 12 residues in the CDR3. CDR3 loop: CAGGTSIGELFF. The CDR3 DNA follows: TGTGCCGGCGGGACTAGCATCGGGGAGCTGTTTTTT.

V usage is TRBV18 and J usage is TRBJ2-4; 9 bases match TRBD1. Germline V gives CDR1 KGHSH, CDR2 LQKENI. J lost 6 bases, V lost 1 base, and 1 base had no gene match. There are 14 residues in the CDR3. The CDR3 protein is CASSPQDRGNIQYF. DNA of the CDR3: TGTGCCAGCTCACCACAGGACAGGGGAAACATTCAGTACTTC.